A single sample is the source of the 15 T cell receptor beta chains below, sequenced in a study of monozygotic twins with inflammatory bowel disease. Using the 5' RACE reads, TCRdb records one entry per CDR3 protein without DNA. This table holds more than 350,000 distinct CDR3 sequences. Sequenced: blood. The receptors here all came from a human donor with ulcerative colitis or Crohn's disease, or a healthy co-twin of an affected twin (not recorded which).

The chain carries TRBV4-2 and TRBJ2-1; no DNA is available, so the TRBD2 call from TCRdb remains unchecked. CDR3 size: 16 residues. Germline V gene data show CDR1 as LGHNA and CDR2 as YNFKEQ. This CDR3 is CASSFPTSGANNEQFF.

V gene TRBV29-1 combines with J gene TRBJ1-1. The CDR3 loop spans 12 amino acids. Germline V lookup: CDR1 SQVTM, CDR2 ANQGSEA. CDR3 sequence reads: CSAAGGYTEAFF.

V usage is TRBV4-1 and J usage is TRBJ1-4; TCRdb returns TRBD1, unconfirmable since there is no DNA. The germline CDR1 and CDR2 sequences are MGHRA and YSYEKL. This CDR3 region has 17 residues. The CDR3 sequence: CASSHLGAGRGREKLFF.

This chain uses TRBV12-3 or TRBV12-4 with TRBJ2-1; TCRdb picks TRBD1, but there is no DNA to check that call. The length of the CDR3 is 16 residues. CDR3 loop: CASSLAQGAIYNEQFF.

V is TRBV4-2 and J is TRBJ1-1. CDR1 is LGHNA, CDR2 YNFKEQ, per germline. This CDR3 contains 14 residues. The chain's CDR3 is CASSQDRYNTEAFF.

The V gene is TRBV7-3, the J gene TRBJ2-1; the D call of TRBD2 rests on TCRdb alone, since no DNA is present to check it. The CDR3 sequence is 17 residues long. Germline CDR1 is SGHTA and CDR2 is FQGTGA. The chain's CDR3 is CASSSNGRGGSYNEQFF. Filled out from reference TRBV7-3 and TRBJ2-1, the complete variable domain reads GAGVSQTPSNKVTEKGKYVELRCDPISGHTALYWYRQSLGQGPEFLIYFQGTGAADDSGLPNDRFFAVRPEGSVSTLKIQRTERGDSAVYLCASSSNGRGGSYNEQFFGPGTRLTVL.

The chain combines TRBV28 with TRBJ1-4. Germline CDR1 and CDR2: MDHEN and SYDVKM. This CDR3 spans 12 amino acids. CDR3 sequence reads: CASEERNEKLFF. Together with reference TRBV28 and TRBJ1-4, the CDR3 gives the full variable domain: DVKVTQSSRYLVKRTGEKVFLECVQDMDHENMFWYRQDPGLGLRLIYFSYDVKMKEKGDIPEGYSVSREKKERFSLILESASTNQTSMYLCASEERNEKLFFGSGTQLSVL.

This chain uses TRBV9 with TRBJ2-3; TCRdb lists TRBD2, though no DNA is available to test this call. CDR3 length: 15 residues. CDR1 is SGDLS and CDR2 is YYNGEE in the germline V gene. The CDR3 is CASAGNREWPDTQYF.

This rearrangement joins TRBV28 to TRBJ2-7; TCRdb names TRBD1, which stays unverified in the absence of DNA. The CDR3 has 13 residues. CDR1 and CDR2 from the germline V gene are MDHEN and SYDVKM. The CDR3 here is CASSLTGPVEQYF.

V is TRBV7-3 and J is TRBJ1-1. The germline V gene encodes CDR1 SGHTA and CDR2 FQGTGA. The CDR3 has 13 amino acids. The CDR3 sequence is CASSSVSNTEAFF.

The V gene is TRBV7-9, the J gene TRBJ2-7. The germline V gene has CDR1 SEHNR and CDR2 FQNEAQ (reference sequence). CDR3 length: 13 residues. CDR3 region: CASSLAGSHEQYF.

This rearrangement joins TRBV9 to TRBJ2-1; the TCRdb call, TRBD1, lacks DNA for checking. The CDR3 spans 16 residues. CDR1 is SGDLS, CDR2 YYNGEE, per germline. This chain's CDR3 is CASSPTGDASYNEQFF.

The genes are TRBV28 and TRBJ2-1; TCRdb designates TRBD1, a call that cannot be tested without DNA. Germline assignment: CDR1 MDHEN and CDR2 SYDVKM. The CDR3 is made up of 14 amino acids. This chain's CDR3 is CASRAGTVAYEQFF.

The chain uses TRBV11-2 and TRBJ2-7; TCRdb indicates TRBD1, and absent DNA this call remains unverified. This CDR3 has 16 amino acids. Looked up from germline, CDR1 is SGHAT and CDR2 is FQNNGV. The CDR3 region is CASSLAPGQGIYEQYF.

The chain uses TRBV20-1 and TRBJ1-5. From germline, CDR1 is DFQATT and CDR2 SNEGSKA (reference sequence). The CDR3 sequence is 14 residues long. The CDR3 loop reads CSAQGGRGNQPQHF.